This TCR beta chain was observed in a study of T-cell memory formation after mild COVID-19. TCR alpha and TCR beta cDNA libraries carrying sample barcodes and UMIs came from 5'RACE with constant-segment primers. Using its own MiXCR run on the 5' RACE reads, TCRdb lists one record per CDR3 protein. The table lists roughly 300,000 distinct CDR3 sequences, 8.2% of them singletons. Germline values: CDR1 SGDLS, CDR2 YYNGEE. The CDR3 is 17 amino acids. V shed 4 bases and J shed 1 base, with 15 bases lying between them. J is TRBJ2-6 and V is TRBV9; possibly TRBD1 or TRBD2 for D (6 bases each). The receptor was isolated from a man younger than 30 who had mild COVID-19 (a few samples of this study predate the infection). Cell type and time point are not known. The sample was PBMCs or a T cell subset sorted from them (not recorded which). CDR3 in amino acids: CASSPSGGGSGANVLTF. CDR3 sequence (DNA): TGTGCCAGCAGCCCGTCCGGAGGGGGGTCTGGGGCCAACGTCCTGACTTTC. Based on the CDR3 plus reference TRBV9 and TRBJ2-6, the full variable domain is DSGVTQTPKHLITATGQRVTLRCSPRSGDLSVYWYQQSLDQGLQFLIQYYNGEERAKGNILERFSAQQFPDLHSELNLSSLELGDSALYFCASSPSGGGSGANVLTFGAGSRLTVL.